This T cell receptor (beta chain) is drawn from a study of T cell responses to AZD1222 COVID-19 vaccine. Concerning this clone: Antigen specificity is unknown.

Whole-study results and caveats: It was only after the peak T cell response that any repertoires were sampled.

Only in-frame clones appear in the TCRdb table, and some are missing; sequencing was by immunoSEQ multiplex PCR. The sample records about 96,000 clones, 80% to 90% being singletons. Deletions cut 5 bases from V and 7 bases from J, with 12 bases between. Germline CDR1 is MGHRA and CDR2 is YSYEKL. CDR3 length: 14 amino acids. The sequence was obtained from an adult in good health. This sequence joins TRBV4-1 and TRBJ1-6; D possibly corresponds to TRBD1 (5 bases). The sample here was peripheral blood, taken on day 0 of AZD1222 vaccination. The DNA for the CDR3 is TGCGCCAGCAGCTGGGGACGGCAAAATTCACCCCTCCACTTT. Translating gives CASSWGRQNSPLHF.